Listed below are T cell receptor beta chains from one sample, sequenced in a study of cytomegalovirus exposure and HLA in healthy donors. Data came from immunoSEQ multiplex PCR; TCRdb stores just in-frame clones and leaves some out. The sample yields over 130,000 clones, approximately 79% seen once. The sample was PBMCs. The receptors were sampled from a female donor in good health and CMV-seronegative. CDR3s include the opening cysteine and the closing phenylalanine or tryptophan. The order of the fields is V gene, D gene, J gene, clone size, CDR3 protein, CDR3 DNA. The D gene is left open where the match is weak. Some rows mark clone size as missing; the rest say once, few, many or name a class of expanded clone.

v_gene: TRBV15; d_gene: .; j_gene: TRBJ2-5; abundance: .; CDR3aa: CATSGGTGETQYF; CDR3nt: TGTGCCACCAGCGGCGGTACAGGGGAGACCCAGTACTTC
v_gene: TRBV18; d_gene: TRBD1; j_gene: TRBJ2-6; abundance: .; CDR3aa: CASSPNRGNSGANVLTF; CDR3nt: TGTGCCAGCTCACCAAACAGGGGGAACTCTGGGGCCAACGTCCTGACTTTC
v_gene: TRBV28; d_gene: TRBD1; j_gene: TRBJ2-7; abundance: once; CDR3aa: CASSLTGATYEQYF; CDR3nt: TGTGCCAGCAGCCTTACAGGGGCGACCTACGAGCAGTACTTC
v_gene: TRBV25-1; d_gene: TRBD1; j_gene: TRBJ2-7; abundance: .; CDR3aa: CASSEGQGAIEQYF; CDR3nt: TGTGCCAGCAGTGAAGGACAGGGGGCAATCGAGCAGTACTTC
v_gene: TRBV18; d_gene: TRBD1; j_gene: TRBJ1-1; abundance: .; CDR3aa: CASSGQELYSGTEAFF; CDR3nt: TGTGCCAGCTCAGGACAGGAATTATATTCCGGCACTGAAGCTTTCTTT
v_gene: TRBV6-5; d_gene: .; j_gene: TRBJ2-5; abundance: .; CDR3aa: CASSYLGGIQETQYF; CDR3nt: TGTGCCAGCAGTTACTTGGGCGGGATCCAAGAGACCCAGTACTTC
v_gene: TRBV6-5; d_gene: .; j_gene: TRBJ1-1; abundance: few; CDR3aa: CASSYKSTTEAFF; CDR3nt: TGTGCCAGCAGTTATAAGTCTACCACTGAAGCTTTCTTT
v_gene: TRBV15; d_gene: .; j_gene: TRBJ2-5; abundance: .; CDR3aa: CATSRREETQYF; CDR3nt: TGTGCCACCAGCAGACGTGAAGAGACCCAGTACTTC
v_gene: TRBV28; d_gene: TRBD2; j_gene: TRBJ2-5; abundance: .; CDR3aa: CASRPSAGVGETQYF; CDR3nt: TGTGCCAGCAGGCCCTCAGCGGGAGTCGGGGAGACCCAGTACTTC
v_gene: TRBV28; d_gene: .; j_gene: TRBJ2-3; abundance: .; CDR3aa: CASSFTTDTQYF; CDR3nt: TGTGCCAGCAGTTTCACAACAGATACGCAGTATTTT
v_gene: TRBV19; d_gene: TRBD1; j_gene: TRBJ1-1; abundance: once; CDR3aa: CASSIDLGQGADTEAFF; CDR3nt: TGTGCCAGTAGTATAGATCTGGGACAGGGGGCGGACACTGAAGCTTTCTTT
v_gene: TRBV13; d_gene: TRBD1; j_gene: TRBJ1-1; abundance: .; CDR3aa: CASSLAVRDRETEAFF; CDR3nt: TGTGCCAGCAGCTTAGCAGTCCGGGACAGGGAGACTGAAGCTTTCTTT
v_gene: TRBV19; d_gene: TRBD1; j_gene: TRBJ2-5; abundance: .; CDR3aa: CASSADRGRYETQYF; CDR3nt: TGTGCCAGTAGTGCAGACAGGGGGCGATATGAGACCCAGTACTTC
v_gene: TRBV7-9; d_gene: .; j_gene: TRBJ2-7; abundance: .; CDR3aa: CASSLVADYEQYF; CDR3nt: TGTGCCAGCAGCTTAGTGGCGGACTACGAGCAGTACTTC
v_gene: TRBV25-1; d_gene: .; j_gene: TRBJ1-1; abundance: .; CDR3aa: CASSALMNTEAFF; CDR3nt: TGTGCCAGCAGTGCTCTAATGAACACTGAAGCTTTCTTT
v_gene: TRBV2; d_gene: .; j_gene: TRBJ2-1; abundance: few; CDR3aa: CASSEGSGTEQFF; CDR3nt: TGTGCCAGCAGTGAAGGTTCAGGTACTGAGCAGTTCTTC
v_gene: TRBV18; d_gene: TRBD1; j_gene: TRBJ1-1; abundance: .; CDR3aa: CASSQGANTEAFF; CDR3nt: TGTGCCAGCTCACAGGGGGCGAACACTGAAGCTTTCTTT
v_gene: TRBV11-2; d_gene: TRBD1; j_gene: TRBJ1-2; abundance: .; CDR3aa: CASSPGQQGKGYGYTF; CDR3nt: TGTGCCAGCAGCCCGGGGCAACAGGGGAAGGGCTATGGCTACACCTTC
v_gene: TRBV5-1; d_gene: TRBD1; j_gene: TRBJ2-3; abundance: few; CDR3aa: CASSGGQKYRTDTQYF; CDR3nt: TGCGCCAGCAGCGGGGGACAGAAGTATAGGACAGATACGCAGTATTTT
v_gene: TRBV19; d_gene: TRBD1; j_gene: TRBJ1-3; abundance: .; CDR3aa: CASSTTGTGFGNTIYF; CDR3nt: TGTGCCAGTAGTACCACCGGGACAGGGTTTGGAAACACCATATATTTT
v_gene: TRBV6-5; d_gene: .; j_gene: TRBJ1-5; abundance: .; CDR3aa: CASSRQQNQPQHF; CDR3nt: TGTGCCAGCAGTCGACAGCAGAATCAGCCCCAGCATTTT
v_gene: TRBV6-5; d_gene: .; j_gene: TRBJ1-4; abundance: few; CDR3aa: CASSYSGGLSDEKLFF; CDR3nt: TGTGCCAGCAGTTACTCCGGGGGGCTAAGTGATGAAAAACTGTTTTTT
v_gene: TRBV28; d_gene: .; j_gene: TRBJ1-5; abundance: .; CDR3aa: CASTWVEGREPQHF; CDR3nt: TGTGCCAGCACCTGGGTGGAGGGAAGAGAGCCCCAGCATTTT
v_gene: TRBV6-5; d_gene: .; j_gene: TRBJ1-1; abundance: .; CDR3aa: CASTAGFGGTEAFF; CDR3nt: TGTGCCAGCACCGCAGGTTTCGGGGGGACTGAAGCTTTCTTT
v_gene: TRBV5-5; d_gene: .; j_gene: TRBJ1-1; abundance: .; CDR3aa: CASSLVDRLNTEAFF; CDR3nt: TGTGCCAGCAGCTTGGTTGACAGATTGAACACTGAAGCTTTCTTT
v_gene: TRBV6-5; d_gene: TRBD1; j_gene: TRBJ1-4; abundance: few; CDR3aa: CASSIETGGLLFF; CDR3nt: TGTGCCAGCAGTATCGAGACAGGGGGATTACTGTTTTTT
v_gene: TRBV5-4; d_gene: .; j_gene: TRBJ1-2; abundance: .; CDR3aa: CASNQGGEDYGYTF; CDR3nt: TGTGCCAGCAATCAAGGGGGGGAGGACTATGGCTACACCTTC